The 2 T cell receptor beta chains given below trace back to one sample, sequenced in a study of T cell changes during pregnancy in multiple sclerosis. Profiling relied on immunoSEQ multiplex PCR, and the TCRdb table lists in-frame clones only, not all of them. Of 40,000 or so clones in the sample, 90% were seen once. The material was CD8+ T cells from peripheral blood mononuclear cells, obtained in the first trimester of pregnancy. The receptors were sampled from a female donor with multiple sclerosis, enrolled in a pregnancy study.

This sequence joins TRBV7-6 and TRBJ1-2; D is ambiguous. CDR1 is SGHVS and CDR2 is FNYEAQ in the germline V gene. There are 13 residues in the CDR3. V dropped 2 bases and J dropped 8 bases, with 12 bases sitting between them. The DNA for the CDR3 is TGTGCCAGCAGCTTATATCTCGGGAACGGCTACACCTTC. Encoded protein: CASSLYLGNGYTF.

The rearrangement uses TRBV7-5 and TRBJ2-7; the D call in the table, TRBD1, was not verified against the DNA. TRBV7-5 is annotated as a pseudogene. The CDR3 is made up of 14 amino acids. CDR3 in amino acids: CVRSLGHLKYEQYF. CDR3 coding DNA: TGTGTCAGAAGCTTAGGACACCTAAAGTACGAGCAGTACTTC.